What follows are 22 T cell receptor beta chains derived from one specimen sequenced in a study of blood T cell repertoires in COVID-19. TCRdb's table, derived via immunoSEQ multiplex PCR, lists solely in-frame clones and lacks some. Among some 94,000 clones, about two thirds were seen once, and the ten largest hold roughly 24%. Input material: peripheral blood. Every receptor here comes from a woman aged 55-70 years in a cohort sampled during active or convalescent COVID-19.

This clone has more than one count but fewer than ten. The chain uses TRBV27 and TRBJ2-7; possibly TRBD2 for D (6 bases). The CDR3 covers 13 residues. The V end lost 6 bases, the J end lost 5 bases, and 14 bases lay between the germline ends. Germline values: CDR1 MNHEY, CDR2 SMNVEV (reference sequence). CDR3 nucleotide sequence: TGTGCCAGCAGAAGACTAGACGGGGACGAGCAGTACTTC. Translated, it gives CASRRLDGDEQYF.

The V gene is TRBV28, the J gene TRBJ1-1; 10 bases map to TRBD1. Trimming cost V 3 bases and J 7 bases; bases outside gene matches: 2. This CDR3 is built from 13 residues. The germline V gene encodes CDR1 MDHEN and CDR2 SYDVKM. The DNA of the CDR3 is TGTGCCAGCAGTTTCAGGGACAGGGGTGAAGCTTTCTTT. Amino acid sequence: CASSFRDRGEAFF.

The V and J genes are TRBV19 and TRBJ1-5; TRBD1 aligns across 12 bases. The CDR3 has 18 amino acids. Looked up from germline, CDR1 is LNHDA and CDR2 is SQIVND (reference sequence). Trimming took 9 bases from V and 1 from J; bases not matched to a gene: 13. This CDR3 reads CASHPGTGGFRSNQPQHF. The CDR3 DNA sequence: TGTGCCAGCCATCCCGGGACAGGGGGCTTTCGGAGCAATCAGCCCCAGCATTTT.

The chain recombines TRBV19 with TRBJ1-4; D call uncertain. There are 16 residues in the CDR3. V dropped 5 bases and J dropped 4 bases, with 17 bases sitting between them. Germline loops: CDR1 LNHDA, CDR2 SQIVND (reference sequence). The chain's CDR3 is CASSPASGRYNEKLFF. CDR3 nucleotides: TGTGCCAGTAGTCCCGCCTCGGGGAGATATAATGAAAAACTGTTTTTT. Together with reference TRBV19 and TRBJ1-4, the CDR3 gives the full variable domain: DGGITQSPKYLFRKEGQNVTLSCEQNLNHDAMYWYRQDPGQGLRLIYYSQIVNDFQKGDIAEGYSVSREKKESFPLTVTSAQKNPTAFYLCASSPASGRYNEKLFFGSGTQLSVL.

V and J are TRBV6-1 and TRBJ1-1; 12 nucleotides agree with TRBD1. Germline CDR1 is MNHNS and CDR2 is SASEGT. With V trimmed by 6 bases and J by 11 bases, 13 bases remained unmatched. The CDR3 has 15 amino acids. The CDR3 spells CASSFPGTGGKGAFF. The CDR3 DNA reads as TGTGCCAGCAGCTTCCCCGGGACAGGGGGCAAAGGGGCTTTCTTT.

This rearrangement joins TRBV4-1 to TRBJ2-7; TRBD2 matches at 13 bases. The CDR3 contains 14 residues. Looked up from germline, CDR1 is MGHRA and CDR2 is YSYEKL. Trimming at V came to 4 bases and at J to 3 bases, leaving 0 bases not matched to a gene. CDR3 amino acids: CASSRLAGGYEQYF. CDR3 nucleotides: TGCGCCAGCAGCCGACTAGCGGGGGGCTACGAGCAGTACTTC.

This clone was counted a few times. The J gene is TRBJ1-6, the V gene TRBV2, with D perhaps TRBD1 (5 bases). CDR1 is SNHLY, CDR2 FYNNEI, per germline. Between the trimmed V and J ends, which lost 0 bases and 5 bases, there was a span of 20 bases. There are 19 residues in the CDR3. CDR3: CASSEAEPGTTPHNSPLHF. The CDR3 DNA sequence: TGTGCCAGCAGTGAAGCGGAGCCGGGGACTACGCCCCATAATTCACCCCTCCACTTT.

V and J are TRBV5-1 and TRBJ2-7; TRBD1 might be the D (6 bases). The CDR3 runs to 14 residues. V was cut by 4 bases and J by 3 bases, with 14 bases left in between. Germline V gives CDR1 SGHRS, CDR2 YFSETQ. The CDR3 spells CASSMQGWIYEQYF. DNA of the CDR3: TGCGCCAGCAGCATGCAGGGGTGGATCTACGAGCAGTACTTC.

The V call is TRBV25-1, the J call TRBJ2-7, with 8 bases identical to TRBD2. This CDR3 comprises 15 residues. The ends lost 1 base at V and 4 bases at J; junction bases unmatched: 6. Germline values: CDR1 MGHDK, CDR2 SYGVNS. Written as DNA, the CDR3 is TGTGCCAGCAGTGAATGGGGTTTAGCGGGGTACGAGCAGTACTTC. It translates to CASSEWGLAGYEQYF.

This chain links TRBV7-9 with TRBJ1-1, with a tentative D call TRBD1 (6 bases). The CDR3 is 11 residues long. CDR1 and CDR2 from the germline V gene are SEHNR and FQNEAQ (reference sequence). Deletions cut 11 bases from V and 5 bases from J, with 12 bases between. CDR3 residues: CASNRATEAFF. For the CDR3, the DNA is TGTGCCTCCAACAGGGCAACTGAAGCTTTCTTT.

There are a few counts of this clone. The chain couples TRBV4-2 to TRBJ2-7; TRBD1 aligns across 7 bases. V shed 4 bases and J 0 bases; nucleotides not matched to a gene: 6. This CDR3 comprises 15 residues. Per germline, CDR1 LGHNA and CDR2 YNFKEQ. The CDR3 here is CASSPQHRGSYEQYF. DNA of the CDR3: TGTGCCAGCAGCCCCCAACACAGGGGCTCCTACGAGCAGTACTTC.

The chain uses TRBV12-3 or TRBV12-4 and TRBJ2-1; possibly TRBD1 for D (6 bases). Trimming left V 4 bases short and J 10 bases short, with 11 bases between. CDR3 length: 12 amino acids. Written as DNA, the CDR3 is TGTGCCAGCAGTTGGACTCAGGGGGAGCAGTTCTTC. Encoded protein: CASSWTQGEQFF.

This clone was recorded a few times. The CDR3 DNA follows: TGTGCCATCAGTGAGGAGGGACTAGCGGGGGCTAGCAATGAGCAGTTCTTC. Its translation: CAISEEGLAGASNEQFF. The rearrangement uses TRBV10-3 and TRBJ2-1; 14 positions match TRBD2. In germline, CDR1 is ENHRY, CDR2 SYGVKD. The J segment lost 6 bases and the V segment lost 2 bases, leaving 6 bases of the junction unmatched. The CDR3 loop spans 17 amino acids.

The CDR3 region has the DNA TGTGCCAGCAGTTTTAGAGGGGGCGATTATGGCTACACCTTC. Translated, it gives CASSFRGGDYGYTF. The gene calls are TRBV28 and TRBJ1-2, with 7 nucleotides matching TRBD1. The CDR3 sequence is 14 residues long. J gave up 5 bases and V 3 bases, and 6 bases lay outside the gene matches. Germline V gene lookup returns CDR1 MDHEN and CDR2 SYDVKM.

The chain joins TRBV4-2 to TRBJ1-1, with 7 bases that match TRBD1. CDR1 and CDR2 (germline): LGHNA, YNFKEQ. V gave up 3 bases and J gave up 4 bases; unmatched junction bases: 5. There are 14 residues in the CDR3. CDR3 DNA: TGTGCCAGCAGCCACCGAAACAGGGGCACTGAAGCTTTCTTT. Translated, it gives CASSHRNRGTEAFF.

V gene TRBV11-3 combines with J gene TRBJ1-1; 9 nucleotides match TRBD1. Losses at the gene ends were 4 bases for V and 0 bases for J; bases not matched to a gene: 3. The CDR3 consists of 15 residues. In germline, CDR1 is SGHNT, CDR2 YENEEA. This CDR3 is CASSSTGGLNTEAFF. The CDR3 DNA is TGTGCCAGCAGCTCAACAGGGGGCTTGAACACTGAAGCTTTCTTT. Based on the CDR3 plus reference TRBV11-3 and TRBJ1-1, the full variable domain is EAGVVQSPRYKIIEKKQPVAFWCNPISGHNTLYWYLQNLGQGPELLIRYENEEAVDDSQLPKDRFSAERLKGVDSTLKIQPAELGDSAVYLCASSSTGGLNTEAFFGQGTRLTVV.

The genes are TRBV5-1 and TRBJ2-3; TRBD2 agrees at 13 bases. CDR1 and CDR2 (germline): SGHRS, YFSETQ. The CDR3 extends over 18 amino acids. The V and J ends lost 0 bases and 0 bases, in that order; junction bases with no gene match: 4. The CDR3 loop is CASSLATSGGTSTDTQYF. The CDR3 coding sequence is TGCGCCAGCAGCTTGGCGACTAGCGGGGGGACTAGCACAGATACGCAGTATTTT.

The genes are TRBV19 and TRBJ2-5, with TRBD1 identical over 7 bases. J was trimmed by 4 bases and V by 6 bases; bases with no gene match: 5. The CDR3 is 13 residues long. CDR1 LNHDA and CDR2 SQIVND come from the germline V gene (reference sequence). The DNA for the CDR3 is TGTGCCAGTAGCTCTACAGGGGCAGAGACCCAGTACTTC. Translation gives CASSSTGAETQYF.

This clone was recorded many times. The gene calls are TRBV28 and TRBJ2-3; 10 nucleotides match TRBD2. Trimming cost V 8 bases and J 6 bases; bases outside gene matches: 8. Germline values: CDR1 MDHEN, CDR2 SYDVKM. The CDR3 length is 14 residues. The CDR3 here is CASHERGGPDTQYF. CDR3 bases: TGTGCCAGCCACGAGCGGGGGGGCCCTGATACGCAGTATTTT. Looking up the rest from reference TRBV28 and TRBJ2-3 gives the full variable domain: DVKVTQSSRYLVKRTGEKVFLECVQDMDHENMFWYRQDPGLGLRLIYFSYDVKMKEKGDIPEGYSVSREKKERFSLILESASTNQTSMYLCASHERGGPDTQYFGPGTRLTVL.

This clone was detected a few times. CDR3 loop: CASSYRQGTGNTIYF. The CDR3 nucleotides are TGTGCCAGCAGTTATCGACAGGGGACTGGAAACACCATATATTTT. The J gene is TRBJ1-3, the V gene TRBV6-2 or TRBV6-3; 8 nucleotides line up with TRBD1. Per the germline V gene, CDR1 is MNHEY and CDR2 is SVGEGT. J was trimmed by 2 bases and V by 3 bases; bases with no gene match: 3. This CDR3 comprises 15 residues.

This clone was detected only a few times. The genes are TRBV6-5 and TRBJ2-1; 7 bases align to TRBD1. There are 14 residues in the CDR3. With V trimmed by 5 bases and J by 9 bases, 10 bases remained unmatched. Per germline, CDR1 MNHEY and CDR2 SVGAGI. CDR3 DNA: TGTGCCAGCAGTCCCGGGACAGTACTCACTGAGCAGTTCTTC. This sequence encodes CASSPGTVLTEQFF.

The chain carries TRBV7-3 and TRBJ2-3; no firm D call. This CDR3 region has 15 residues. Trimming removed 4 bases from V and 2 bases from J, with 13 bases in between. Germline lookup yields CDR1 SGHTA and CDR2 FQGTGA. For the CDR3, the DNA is TGTGCCAGCAGCTCCTTGGCGGTGGCCACAGATACGCAGTATTTT. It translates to CASSSLAVATDTQYF.